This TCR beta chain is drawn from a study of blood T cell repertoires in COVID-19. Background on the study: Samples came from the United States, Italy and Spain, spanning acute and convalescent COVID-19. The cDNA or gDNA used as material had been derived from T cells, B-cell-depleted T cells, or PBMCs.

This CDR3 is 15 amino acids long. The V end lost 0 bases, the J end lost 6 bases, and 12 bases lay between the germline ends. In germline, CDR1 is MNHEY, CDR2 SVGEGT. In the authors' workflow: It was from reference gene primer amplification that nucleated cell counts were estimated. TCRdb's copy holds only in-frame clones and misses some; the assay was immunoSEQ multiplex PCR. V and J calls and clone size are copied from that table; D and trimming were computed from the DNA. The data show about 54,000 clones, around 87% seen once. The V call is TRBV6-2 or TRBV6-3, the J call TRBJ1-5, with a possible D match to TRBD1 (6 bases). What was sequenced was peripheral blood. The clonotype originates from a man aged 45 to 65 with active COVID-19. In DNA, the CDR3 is TGTGCCAGCAGTTACTCGCCAGGGGCAGGTCAGCCCCAGCATTTT. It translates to CASSYSPGAGQPQHF.